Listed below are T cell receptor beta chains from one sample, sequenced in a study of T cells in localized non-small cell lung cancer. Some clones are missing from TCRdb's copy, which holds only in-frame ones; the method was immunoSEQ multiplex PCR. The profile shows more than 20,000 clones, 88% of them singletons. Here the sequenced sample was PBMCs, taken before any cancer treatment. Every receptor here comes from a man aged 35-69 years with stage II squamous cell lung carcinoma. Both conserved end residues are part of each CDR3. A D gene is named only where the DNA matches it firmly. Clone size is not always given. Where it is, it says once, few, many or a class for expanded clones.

CDR3: CASRSGVGQPQHF
DNA: TGTGCCAGTAGATCAGGGGTGGGGCAGCCCCAGCATTTT
V: TRBV19
J: TRBJ1-5
size: -
D: -

CDR3: CASSFGTGEEKLFF
DNA: TGCGCCAGCAGCTTTGGGACAGGGGAGGAAAAACTGTTTTTT
V: TRBV5-1
J: TRBJ1-4
size: -
D: TRBD1

CDR3: CASSGGASTDTQYF
DNA: TGTGCCAGCAGTGGGGGGGCAAGCACAGATACGCAGTATTTT
V: TRBV2
J: TRBJ2-3
size: -
D: -

CDR3: CASSFRAYYEQYF
DNA: TGTGCCAGCAGCTTCCGGGCCTACTACGAGCAGTACTTC
V: TRBV11-2
J: TRBJ2-7
size: -
D: -

CDR3: CASRGLAGLQETQYF
DNA: TGTGCCAGCAGGGGACTAGCGGGACTCCAAGAGACCCAGTACTTC
V: TRBV19
J: TRBJ2-5
size: -
D: TRBD2

CDR3: CASSLNGELFF
DNA: TGTGCCAGCAGTTTGAACGGGGAGCTGTTTTTT
V: TRBV28
J: TRBJ2-2
size: -
D: -

CDR3: CASSSSGRRSYNEQFF
DNA: TGTGCCAGCAGCAGTTCCGGGAGGAGATCCTACAATGAGCAGTTCTTC
V: TRBV7-9
J: TRBJ2-1
size: -
D: TRBD2

CDR3: CSVVWAWDRGLNTEAFF
DNA: TGCAGCGTTGTCTGGGCCTGGGACAGGGGCCTGAACACTGAAGCTTTCTTT
V: TRBV29-1
J: TRBJ1-1
size: -
D: TRBD1

CDR3: CASSPQGNQPQHF
DNA: TGTGCCAGCAGCCCACAGGGTAATCAGCCCCAGCATTTT
V: TRBV6-4
J: TRBJ1-5
size: once
D: -

CDR3: CASSFLTDYEQYF
DNA: TGTGCCAGCAGCTTTTTGACGGACTACGAGCAGTACTTC
V: TRBV5-5
J: TRBJ2-7
size: -
D: -

CDR3: CASSAGTANTGELFF
DNA: TGTGCCAGCAGTGCCGGGACGGCGAACACCGGGGAGCTGTTTTTT
V: TRBV6-1
J: TRBJ2-2
size: -
D: -

CDR3: CASSTRDGYNEQFF
DNA: TGTGCCAGCAGTACCCGGGACGGATACAATGAGCAGTTCTTC
V: TRBV5-8
J: TRBJ2-1
size: -
D: -

CDR3: CASSIKGLFTDTQYF
DNA: TGTGCCAGTAGTATCAAGGGGCTTTTCACAGATACGCAGTATTTT
V: TRBV19
J: TRBJ2-3
size: -
D: -

CDR3: CASSLDRNDGYTF
DNA: TGTGCCAGCAGCCTGGACAGAAACGATGGCTACACCTTC
V: TRBV2
J: TRBJ1-2
size: few
D: -

CDR3: CASSDSLAGVETQYF
DNA: TGTGCCAGCAGTGATTCTCTAGCGGGAGTAGAGACCCAGTACTTC
V: TRBV2
J: TRBJ2-5
size: -
D: TRBD2

CDR3: CASSLSLADADTQYF
DNA: TGTGCCAGCAGCTTAAGTCTAGCTGACGCAGATACGCAGTATTTT
V: TRBV7-3
J: TRBJ2-3
size: -
D: -

CDR3: CASSLGGSTGELFF
DNA: TGTGCCAGCAGCTTAGGGGGTAGCACCGGGGAGCTGTTTTTT
V: TRBV7-3
J: TRBJ2-2
size: -
D: -

CDR3: CASRPIAGGNGELFF
DNA: TGTGCCAGCAGACCTATAGCGGGGGGGAACGGGGAGCTGTTTTTT
V: TRBV6-5
J: TRBJ2-2
size: -
D: TRBD2

CDR3: CASSKSRYYEQYF
DNA: TGTGCCAGTAGTAAATCCAGGTACTACGAGCAGTACTTC
V: TRBV19
J: TRBJ2-7
size: -
D: -

CDR3: CASSIGGTPWSAQHF
DNA: TGTGCCAGTAGTATAGGAGGGACCCCCTGGTCGGCCCAGCATTTT
V: TRBV19
J: TRBJ1-5
size: few
D: -

CDR3: CASRYPVDRASPEEQYF
DNA: TGTGCCAGCAGATACCCTGTCGACAGGGCCTCCCCCGAAGAGCAGTACTTC
V: TRBV2
J: TRBJ2-7
size: -
D: TRBD1

CDR3: CASSPPSGSRETQYF
DNA: TGTGCCAGCAGCCCCCCTAGCGGGAGTCGGGAGACCCAGTACTTC
V: TRBV5-4
J: TRBJ2-5
size: -
D: TRBD2

CDR3: CASSIHSGRGTGELFF
DNA: TGTGCCAGTAGTATCCACAGCGGGAGAGGCACCGGGGAGCTGTTTTTT
V: TRBV19
J: TRBJ2-2
size: -
D: TRBD2

CDR3: CASSEALGRRYEQYF
DNA: TGTGCCAGCAGTGAAGCTTTGGGCAGAAGATACGAGCAGTACTTC
V: TRBV2
J: TRBJ2-7
size: -
D: -

CDR3: CASSQGGAFQYF
DNA: TGCGCCAGCAGCCAGGGAGGGGCTTTTCAGTACTTC
V: TRBV5-1
J: TRBJ2-4
size: -
D: TRBD2

CDR3: CASKWTSGDYEQYF
DNA: TGCGCCAGCAAGTGGACTAGCGGGGACTACGAGCAGTACTTC
V: TRBV5-1
J: TRBJ2-7
size: -
D: TRBD2

CDR3: CASSLAVGGTYNEQFF
DNA: TGTGCCAGCAGCTTGGCGGTGGGGGGAACGTACAATGAGCAGTTCTTC
V: TRBV5-4
J: TRBJ2-1
size: -
D: -

CDR3: CASSWSKDDTEAFF
DNA: TGTGCCAGCAGCTGGTCCAAGGACGACACTGAAGCTTTCTTT
V: TRBV7-6
J: TRBJ1-1
size: -
D: -

CDR3: CASSPSLWGAGYTF
DNA: TGTGCCAGCTCACCCAGCCTATGGGGGGCAGGCTACACCTTC
V: TRBV6-4
J: TRBJ1-2
size: -
D: -

CDR3: CASSDSSSNQPQHF
DNA: TGTGCCAGCTCGGACAGCTCTAGCAATCAGCCCCAGCATTTT
V: TRBV2
J: TRBJ1-5
size: -
D: -

CDR3: CASSPRWTGYQPQHF
DNA: TGTGCCAGTAGTCCCCGATGGACAGGGTATCAGCCCCAGCATTTT
V: TRBV19
J: TRBJ1-5
size: -
D: TRBD1

CDR3: CASSLHGASGYEQYF
DNA: TGTGCCAGCAGCTTGCATGGGGCTAGCGGCTACGAGCAGTACTTC
V: TRBV7-2
J: TRBJ2-7
size: once
D: TRBD2

CDR3: CASSPRGSGGYEQYF
DNA: TGTGCCAGCTCACCACGAGGTAGCGGGGGGTACGAGCAGTACTTC
V: TRBV18
J: TRBJ2-7
size: -
D: TRBD2

CDR3: CAVSGDSYEQYF
DNA: TGCGCCGTTTCTGGGGACTCCTACGAGCAGTACTTC
V: TRBV10-1
J: TRBJ2-7
size: -
D: -

CDR3: CASSKVRDRGPGELFF
DNA: TGTGCCAGCAGCAAAGTCCGGGACAGGGGGCCCGGGGAGCTGTTTTTT
V: TRBV21-1
J: TRBJ2-2
size: -
D: -

CDR3: CASSPSGGNGPQHF
DNA: TGTGCCAGCAGTCCCTCCGGAGGGAACGGGCCCCAGCATTTT
V: TRBV28
J: TRBJ1-5
size: few
D: -

CDR3: CASSYNLPRAGELFF
DNA: TGTGCCAGCAGTTACAACCTCCCCCGAGCCGGGGAGCTGTTTTTT
V: TRBV6-5
J: TRBJ2-2
size: -
D: -

CDR3: CASTRLDQETQYF
DNA: TGTGCCAGCACCCGACTAGACCAAGAGACCCAGTACTTC
V: TRBV7-2
J: TRBJ2-5
size: -
D: -

CDR3: CASSPRTSDEQYF
DNA: TGTGCCAGCAGCCCCCGGACTAGCGACGAGCAGTACTTC
V: TRBV7-2
J: TRBJ2-7
size: -
D: TRBD2

CDR3: CASSPQRGNQPQHF
DNA: TGTGCCAGCTCACCACAGAGGGGGAATCAGCCCCAGCATTTT
V: TRBV18
J: TRBJ1-5
size: -
D: -

CDR3: CASGPTSDNEQFF
DNA: TGTGCTAGTGGTCCAACTAGCGACAATGAGCAGTTCTTC
V: TRBV12-5
J: TRBJ2-1
size: -
D: TRBD2

CDR3: CASSLDPRPNQPQHF
DNA: TGTGCCAGCAGTTTAGACCCCCGTCCCAATCAGCCCCAGCATTTT
V: TRBV27
J: TRBJ1-5
size: -
D: -

CDR3: CASSEAGSLSTDTQYF
DNA: TGTGCCAGCAGTGAAGCGGGGAGCTTGAGCACAGATACGCAGTATTTT
V: TRBV6-1
J: TRBJ2-3
size: -
D: -

CDR3: CASSVSQGFVDEQFF
DNA: TGTGCCAGCAGTGTTAGTCAGGGCTTTGTTGATGAGCAGTTCTTC
V: TRBV6-1
J: TRBJ2-1
size: few
D: -

CDR3: CASRQGIGQGTPAFF
DNA: TGCGCCAGCAGACAAGGTATCGGACAGGGGACCCCAGCTTTCTTT
V: TRBV4-3
J: TRBJ1-1
size: -
D: TRBD1

CDR3: CASSPNSDVQSPLHF
DNA: TGTGCCAGCAGCCCCAACAGCGACGTACAGTCACCCCTCCACTTT
V: TRBV9
J: TRBJ1-6
size: -
D: -

CDR3: CAITRGGTEAFF
DNA: TGTGCCATCACGAGGGGAGGTACTGAAGCTTTCTTT
V: TRBV10-3
J: TRBJ1-1
size: few
D: -

CDR3: CASSASYEQYF
DNA: TGTGCCAGCAGCGCAAGCTACGAGCAGTACTTC
V: TRBV6-6
J: TRBJ2-7
size: -
D: -

CDR3: CASSFNQGMGETQYF
DNA: TGTGCCAGCAGCTTTAACCAGGGGATGGGGGAGACCCAGTACTTC
V: TRBV7-2
J: TRBJ2-5
size: -
D: -

CDR3: CASSPRVETQYF
DNA: TGTGCCAGCAGTCCTAGAGTGGAGACCCAGTACTTC
V: TRBV7-9
J: TRBJ2-5
size: once
D: -

CDR3: CASSLAGTQNTEAFF
DNA: TGTGCCAGCAGCCTAGCCGGAACCCAGAACACTGAAGCTTTCTTT
V: TRBV7-8
J: TRBJ1-1
size: -
D: -

CDR3: CASRKIHGTEHLKAKGYTF
DNA: TGCGCCAGCAGGAAAATTCACGGGACGGAGCACCTTAAGGCTAAGGGCTACACCTTC
V: TRBV5-1
J: TRBJ1-2
size: -
D: -

CDR3: CAWSWGQYGYTF
DNA: TGTGCCTGGAGTTGGGGCCAGTATGGCTACACCTTC
V: TRBV30
J: TRBJ1-2
size: -
D: -

CDR3: CASSRGQDSTEAFF
DNA: TGTGCCAGTAGTAGAGGACAGGACTCCACTGAAGCTTTCTTT
V: TRBV19
J: TRBJ1-1
size: medium-sized
D: TRBD1